This passage covers 26 T cell receptor beta chains from one sample sequenced in a study of cytomegalovirus exposure and HLA in healthy donors. Clones were read by immunoSEQ multiplex PCR, and TCRdb kept only the in-frame ones, dropping some. The table has roughly 200,000 clones, around nine tenths seen once. Sequencing was performed on PBMCs. These receptor sequences come from a man younger than 45 in good health and CMV-seropositive.

The count of this clone is one. The gene calls are TRBV2 and TRBJ1-4; D gene unclear. The V gene lost 7 bases and the J gene lost 0 bases, with 15 bases spanning the gap. Germline V CDR1 and CDR2: SNHLY, FYNNEI. The CDR3 contains 16 residues. The CDR3 coding sequence is TGTGCCAGCAAATTAACCCGACAAACAACTAATGAAAAACTGTTTTTT. It specifies CASKLTRQTTNEKLFF.

This clone was counted a few times. The rearrangement uses TRBV2 and TRBJ1-5, with 7 bases lining up with TRBD1. V shed 3 bases and J 6 bases; nucleotides not matched to a gene: 2. Germline assignment: CDR1 SNHLY and CDR2 FYNNEI. The CDR3 totals 13 residues. Here the CDR3 DNA reads TGTGCCAGCAGTGAGACAGGGATTCAGCCCCAGCATTTT. It translates to CASSETGIQPQHF.

This clone was detected only a few times. The V gene is TRBV30, the J gene TRBJ1-5, with D perhaps matching TRBD1 (5 bases). V was pared by 0 bases and J by 7 bases, with 10 bases between. The CDR3 contains 13 residues. CDR1 and CDR2 from the germline V gene are GTSNPN and SVGIG (reference sequence). CDR3 sequence reads: CAWSVGANQPQHF. The CDR3 nucleotides are TGTGCCTGGAGTGTTGGGGCGAACCAGCCCCAGCATTTT.

The chain recombines TRBV2 with TRBJ2-6, with D perhaps TRBD2 (5 bases). V was trimmed by 7 bases and J by 0 bases, leaving 10 bases between them. The CDR3 covers 15 residues. Germline V gene data show CDR1 as SNHLY and CDR2 as FYNNEI. The CDR3 nucleotides are TGTGCCAGCATGGAGGTTTTCTCTGGGGCCAACGTCCTGACTTTC. Translated: CASMEVFSGANVLTF.

This rearrangement joins TRBV11-3 to TRBJ1-2; D might be TRBD1 (5 bases). Germline-derived CDR1 and CDR2 are SGHNT and YENEEA. Trimming shortened V by 2 bases and J by 3 bases, and 13 bases separated the two germline ends. This CDR3 is 15 amino acids long. The CDR3 loop reads CASSLRQGSYYGYTF. The CDR3 DNA sequence: TGTGCCAGCAGCTTACGGCAGGGTAGTTACTATGGCTACACCTTC.

This clone occurred once. The chain combines TRBV5-1 with TRBJ2-1, with TRBD2 identical over 14 bases. The germline V gene encodes CDR1 SGHRS and CDR2 YFSETQ. The CDR3 extends over 17 amino acids. V gave up 4 bases and J gave up 5 bases; unmatched junction bases: 8. The CDR3 reads CASSPRPGLAGDNEQFF. The CDR3 DNA sequence: TGCGCCAGCAGCCCCCGGCCGGGACTAGCGGGGGACAATGAGCAGTTCTTC. Full variable domain (remainder filled in from reference TRBV5-1 and TRBJ2-1): KAGVTQTPRYLIKTRGQQVTLSCSPISGHRSVSWYQQTPGQGLQFLFEYFSETQRNKGNFPGRFSGRQFSNSRSEMNVSTLELGDSALYLCASSPRPGLAGDNEQFFGPGTRLTVL.

The chain combines TRBV7-9 with TRBJ2-5; TRBD1 might be the D (6 bases). This CDR3 contains 15 residues. Trimming shortened V by 0 bases and J by 1 base, and 9 bases separated the two germline ends. Per the germline V gene, CDR1 is SEHNR and CDR2 is FQNEAQ (reference sequence). The CDR3: CASSLAGTPQETQYF. CDR3 DNA sequence: TGTGCCAGCAGCTTAGCCGGGACACCCCAAGAGACCCAGTACTTC.

The chain employs TRBV6-5 and TRBJ1-1; D uncertain. The ends were cut back, 6 bases at V and 5 bases at J, with 16 bases in the middle. Germline loops: CDR1 MNHEY, CDR2 SVGAGI. The CDR3 runs to 14 residues. As DNA, the CDR3 is TGTGCCAGCAGACGCGGTGGGTTCCGGACTGAAGCTTTCTTT. Translating gives CASRRGGFRTEAFF.

This clone was recorded once. The rearrangement uses TRBV5-6 and TRBJ2-5, with 9 nucleotides matching TRBD2. V was clipped by 4 bases and J by 2 bases; unmatched bases: 9. The CDR3 consists of 16 residues. Germline-derived CDR1 and CDR2 are SGHDT and YYEEEE. DNA of the CDR3: TGTGCCAGCAGCCGGTACGTAGCGGGAGAGCAAGAGACCCAGTACTTC. Translation: CASSRYVAGEQETQYF.

The genes are TRBV2 and TRBJ1-5, with D uncertain. CDR3 length: 15 amino acids. The V end was cut by 4 bases, the J end by 2 bases, with 12 bases between. The germline CDR1 and CDR2 sequences are SNHLY and FYNNEI. The CDR3 DNA reads as TGTGCCAGCAGTGGGGAAGGCGGGGGCAATCAGCCCCAGCATTTT. Protein product: CASSGEGGGNQPQHF.

The chain is built from TRBV15 and TRBJ2-2; 7 nucleotides line up with TRBD2. The CDR3 runs to 16 residues. The V gene end was trimmed by 2 bases and the J gene end by 0 bases; junction bases not matched to a gene: 3. Germline V gives CDR1 LNHNV, CDR2 YYDKDF (reference sequence). In DNA, the CDR3 is TGTGCCACCAGCAGATCAGCGGGACCGAACACCGGGGAGCTGTTTTTT. It specifies CATSRSAGPNTGELFF.

This sequence joins TRBV15 and TRBJ2-7; a possible D gene is TRBD1 (6 bases). V was cut by 8 bases and J by 2 bases, with 13 bases left in between. Germline V CDR1 and CDR2: LNHNV, YYDKDF (reference sequence). The CDR3 spans 13 residues. CDR3 DNA: TGTGCCACCGGAGGACAGCTTACCTACGAGCAGTACTTC. This sequence encodes CATGGQLTYEQYF.

This sequence joins TRBV7-6 and TRBJ2-3; D is uncertain. Between the trimmed V and J ends, which lost 2 bases and 4 bases, there was a span of 10 bases. CDR1 and CDR2 (germline): SGHVS, FNYEAQ. CDR3 length: 14 amino acids. Here the CDR3 DNA reads TGTGCCAGCAGCTTACGAAGGGATCCAGATACGCAGTATTTT. This sequence encodes CASSLRRDPDTQYF.

This clone came up once. The chain carries TRBV11-2 and TRBJ1-2; D might be TRBD1 (5 bases). Germline CDR1 is SGHAT and CDR2 is FQNNGV. V gave up 6 bases and J gave up 6 bases, with 14 bases separating them. CDR3 length equals 13 residues. DNA of the CDR3: TGTGCCAGCAGTGCGCGGGGGAGGAATGGCTACACCTTC. This gives the protein CASSARGRNGYTF.

This clone was seen a handful of times. This chain uses TRBV4-1 with TRBJ2-7; D not certain. CDR3 length: 13 residues. The V end was cut by 0 bases, the J end by 4 bases, with 7 bases between. Per germline, CDR1 MGHRA and CDR2 YSYEKL. CDR3 sequence: CASSQDRLYEQYF. The CDR3 nucleotides read TGCGCCAGCAGCCAAGACCGACTTTACGAGCAGTACTTC.

Details on this clone: At one end, the junction sequence differs from germline, possibly due to a read error. The V and J genes are TRBV5-6 and TRBJ2-7; 9 positions agree with TRBD1. This CDR3 has 13 amino acids. Germline V gene lookup returns CDR1 SGHDT and CDR2 YYEEEE. The CDR3 coding sequence is TGTGCCAGCAGCTACCGGGACAGGGTAGTATCGCACTTC. Its translation: CASSYRDRVVSHF.

This chain uses TRBV11-1 with TRBJ2-5; D is unclear. Germline CDR1 reads SGHAT; CDR2 reads FQDESV (reference sequence). With 6 bases removed from V and 5 bases from J, the gap between germline ends came to 10 bases. The CDR3 has 12 residues. The CDR3 nucleotides are TGTGCCAGCAGTCAAAAGAAGGAGACCCAGTACTTC. Protein product: CASSQKKETQYF.

CDR3 bases: TGTGCCATCAGCCCCGGGACCCTAACCAACGAGCAGTACTTC. Its translation: CAISPGTLTNEQYF. The chain employs TRBV10-3 and TRBJ2-7, with D perhaps matching TRBD1 or TRBD2 (5 bases each). Trimming took off 6 bases at V and 5 bases at J, with 17 bases between the two ends. There are 14 residues in the CDR3. CDR1 is ENHRY, CDR2 SYGVKD, per germline.

The rearrangement joins TRBV7-2 to TRBJ1-5, with D maybe TRBD1 (6 bases). This CDR3 comprises 13 residues. The V and J ends lost 5 bases and 6 bases respectively, with 11 bases between them. Germline CDR1 and CDR2: SGHTA and FQGNSA. The DNA for the CDR3 is TGTGCCAGCAGCATTCTACAGGGTCAGCCCCAGCATTTT. Its protein product is CASSILQGQPQHF.

This clone was seen a single time. The chain employs TRBV29-1 and TRBJ2-1; 12 nucleotides agree with TRBD1. Germline CDR1 SQVTM, CDR2 ANQGSEA. There are 14 residues in the CDR3. Germline trimming cut 3 bases from V and 4 bases from J; bases unmatched to any gene: 1. CDR3 loop: CSVEGQGAYNEQFF. CDR3 nucleotides: TGCAGCGTTGAGGGACAGGGGGCGTACAATGAGCAGTTCTTC.

This chain uses TRBV30 with TRBJ2-7; tentative D call: TRBD2 (5 bases). V was shortened by 7 bases and J by 0 bases, with 10 bases between the two germline ends. CDR1 and CDR2 from the germline V gene are GTSNPN and SVGIG (reference sequence). CDR3 length: 12 amino acids. CDR3 protein: CASGRVSYEQYF. The CDR3 nucleotides read TGTGCCTCCGGGCGGGTCTCCTACGAGCAGTACTTC.

The rearrangement joins TRBV7-6 to TRBJ1-4; the D gene is possibly TRBD1 (5 bases). This CDR3 region has 17 residues. Germline loops: CDR1 SGHVS, CDR2 FNYEAQ. Trimming took 1 base from V and 0 from J, leaving 12 bases between them. CDR3: CASSLVDARATNEKLFF. For the CDR3, the DNA is TGTGCCAGCAGCTTAGTCGATGCCAGGGCAACTAATGAAAAACTGTTTTTT.

The chain has TRBV5-1 and TRBJ2-7, with 11 bases aligning to TRBD1. Germline V gene sequence: CDR1 SGHRS, CDR2 YFSETQ. CDR3 length: 15 residues. V lost 4 bases to trimming and J lost 2 bases; unmatched junction nucleotides: 5. Here the CDR3 DNA reads TGCGCCAGCAGCCCGACGGGACAGGGGGCCTACGAGCAGTACTTC. Its translation is CASSPTGQGAYEQYF.

The J gene is TRBJ1-1, the V gene TRBV2; possibly TRBD1 for D (6 bases). This CDR3 has 15 amino acids. Looked up from germline, CDR1 is SNHLY and CDR2 is FYNNEI. The V end was cut by 6 bases, the J end by 0 bases, with 14 bases between. CDR3 residues: CASSEIQGMNTEAFF. The CDR3 DNA is TGTGCCAGCAGCGAAATACAGGGAATGAACACTGAAGCTTTCTTT.

The chain links TRBV5-4 to TRBJ1-2; 7 bases fit TRBD1. After removal of 4 bases from V and 0 bases from J, the junction contained 9 bases not matched to a gene. From germline, CDR1 is SGHNT and CDR2 YYREEE (reference sequence). This CDR3 has 16 amino acids. CDR3 sequence reads: CASSQGGPETNYGYTF. CDR3 DNA: TGTGCCAGCAGCCAAGGGGGCCCCGAGACTAACTATGGCTACACCTTC.

V and J are TRBV5-6 and TRBJ2-3, with 13 nucleotides matching TRBD2. The V segment lost 2 bases and the J segment 1 base; nucleotides outside the gene matches: 7. CDR3 length: 18 residues. Per germline, CDR1 SGHDT and CDR2 YYEEEE. The CDR3 sequence: CASSFTSGGASGTDTQYF. CDR3 coding DNA: TGTGCCAGCAGCTTCACTAGCGGGGGGGCTTCTGGCACAGATACGCAGTATTTT.